Ten or more counts support the clone carrying this T cell receptor (beta chain). Its cognate antigen is unknown. TCRdb ran MiXCR on the 5' RACE reads and lists one entry per CDR3 protein. The table lists tens of thousands of distinct CDR3 sequences, 7.2% of them singletons. The sample is drawn from a study of CD8 T cells in ankylosing spondylitis. Study-level results: Characteristic of ankylosing spondylitis blood, it appeared, was a TCR beta motif comprising 7 to 9 highly homologous variants. Earlier literature documents some of the motif variants in reactive arthritis synovial fluid and blood. As for the disease-linked clones, they showed a CD8+ phenotype and occurred at relatively low frequencies in peripheral blood.

Germline loops: CDR1 MNHNS, CDR2 SASEGT. The CDR3 spans 15 residues. V gave up 4 bases and J gave up 1 base; unmatched junction bases: 5. The receptor comes from a male donor with ankylosing spondylitis or in good health (not recorded which). The chain carries TRBV6-1 and TRBJ1-2; 8 bases are a match to TRBD1. The material sequenced was blood, either unsorted or a sorted T cell fraction (not recorded which). Here the CDR3 reads CASSAGTGFNYGYTF. For the CDR3, the DNA is TGTGCCAGCAGTGCCGGGACAGGATTTAACTATGGCTACACCTTC.